This TCR beta chain was recorded in a study of beta chain features in type 1 diabetes. As every portion of the isolated RNA was reverse transcribed, the sequencing read expressed TCRB transcripts. Some clones are missing from TCRdb's copy, which holds only in-frame ones; the method was immunoSEQ multiplex PCR. Among 140,000 to 150,000 clones listed, 8.5% to 12% were seen once. Notes on the study in general: A pattern of fewer insertions and more deletions at VDJ junctions was seen in type 1 diabetes patients. Cells that show high TCR expression could be over-represented by cDNA sequencing.

The germline gives CDR1 MNHNY, CDR2 SVGAGI (reference sequence). The V gene lost 0 bases and the J gene lost 2 bases, with 5 bases spanning the gap. The CDR3 has 13 residues. Remarks on this clone: Its target is unknown.

Input material: naive CD4+ T cells from blood. V and J are TRBV6-6 and TRBJ2-7; the D is unclear. The sequence derives from a man aged 18 to 29 in good health. The CDR3 loop is CASSYSPAYEQYF. Written as DNA, the CDR3 is TGTGCCAGCAGTTACTCTCCAGCCTACGAGCAGTACTTC.